This TCR beta chain was sequenced for a study of regulatory T cells in long-lasting Graves disease. The study, taken as a whole, reports: TRBV28 was favored in persistent disease, as were TRBJ1-2 and TRBJ2-5.

Researchers made TCR beta libraries by using iRepertoire HTBI primers and running Arm-PCR on CDR3 regions. TCRdb used MiXCR to reprocess the multiplex PCR reads, holding one entry per CDR3 protein. Among around 250,000 distinct CDR3 sequences listed, 20% to 25% were seen once. Indicated time point: newly diagnosed GD, antithyroid drugs for less than 3 months. RNA isolated from PBMCs was used to make the TCR library. Staff drew 8 to 9 milliliters of peripheral blood into EDTA tubes. Trimming stripped 4 bases from V and 1 base from J, with 8 bases between. There are 14 residues in the CDR3. From germline, CDR1 is SGHDN and CDR2 FVKESK. This clonotype has a count of ten or more. The antigen is undetermined.

Sequences were derived from peripheral blood mononuclear cells (PBMCs), sampled at new diagnosis, from a patient treated with antithyroid drugs. The TCR comes from a female donor with Graves disease. The chain joins TRBV14 to TRBJ2-4; D not certain. The DNA of the CDR3 is TGTGCCAGCAGCCCATTGCTGGCCAAAAACATTCAGTACTTC. This gives the protein CASSPLLAKNIQYF.